This T cell receptor (beta chain) was retrieved from a study of blood T cell repertoires in COVID-19. Turning to the study itself: Both acute and convalescent COVID-19 samples were obtained from the United States, Italy and Spain. Sources were T cells, B-cell-depleted T cells, or PBMCs; the material itself was cDNA or gDNA.

Germline lookup yields CDR1 MNHNY and CDR2 SVGAGI (reference sequence). This CDR3 has 13 residues. The V end lost 4 bases, the J end lost 6 bases, and 12 bases lay between the germline ends. In the study's own analysis: From reference gene primer amplification, estimates of nucleated cell counts were derived. Profiling relied on immunoSEQ multiplex PCR, and the TCRdb table lists in-frame clones only, not all of them. V, J and clone size reflect that table, while D and trimming were determined from the DNA. The data contain over 55,000 clones, approximately 82% of them seen just once; the ten biggest clones take up roughly 5%.

This receptor was taken from a middle-aged man with active COVID-19. The source material was peripheral blood. This rearrangement joins TRBV6-6 to TRBJ1-2; TRBD1 is a possible D gene (6 bases). The CDR3 region has the DNA TGTGCCAGCAGTTTCTCAGGGGCGGATGGCTACACCTTC. It specifies CASSFSGADGYTF.